Included here is one T cell receptor beta chain sequence, with context. The antigen remains undetermined. Germline V gene lookup returns CDR1 SQVTM and CDR2 ANQGSEA. With V trimmed by 0 bases and J by 3 bases, 4 bases remained unmatched. CDR3 length: 14 residues. This sample is drawn from a study of shared clonotypes between healthy human individuals. Study overall: Per donor, three plates held CD4 naive cells, three held CD4 memory, two held CD8 naive and one held CD8 memory.

Genomic DNA per cell subset filled all wells of several immunoSEQ plates. Assay used: immunoSEQ multiplex PCR; TCRdb lists only in-frame clones, some missing. Here the sample spans about 600,000 clones, about 97% being singletons. Regarding the study as a whole: Limitation of the genetic and exposure-history diversity represented came from the few donors. Around 5% was the fraction of naive CD4 clonotypes found shared across several donors.

The chain has TRBV29-1 and TRBJ2-7; TRBD2 matches at 8 bases. Sequenced: naive CD4+ T cells sorted from blood. The subset denotes: CD45RA+ positively selected. This receptor was obtained from a woman in her thirties in good health. The CDR3 bases are TGCAGCGTTGAAGATCGTAGCGGGAACTACGAGCAGTACTTC. Its protein product is CSVEDRSGNYEQYF.